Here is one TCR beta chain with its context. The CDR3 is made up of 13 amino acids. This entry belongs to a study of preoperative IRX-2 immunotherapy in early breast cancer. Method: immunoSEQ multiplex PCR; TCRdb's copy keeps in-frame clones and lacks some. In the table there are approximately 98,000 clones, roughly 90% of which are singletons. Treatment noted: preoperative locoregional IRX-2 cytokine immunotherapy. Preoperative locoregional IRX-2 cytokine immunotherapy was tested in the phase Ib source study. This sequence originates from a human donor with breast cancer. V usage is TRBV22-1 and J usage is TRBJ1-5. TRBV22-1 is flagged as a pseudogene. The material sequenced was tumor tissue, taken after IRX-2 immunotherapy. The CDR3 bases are TGTGCCAGCAGTTATAGTACGGAACAGCCCCAGCATTTT. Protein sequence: CASSYSTEQPQHF.